The 9 T cell receptor beta chains below were found in one sample sequenced in a study of blood T cell repertoires in COVID-19. TCRdb's table, derived via immunoSEQ multiplex PCR, lists solely in-frame clones and lacks some. Of some 83,000 clones detected, approximately 80% appear once; the ten largest clones hold about 40%. Source material: peripheral blood. Every receptor here comes from a man older than 75 with acute or convalescent COVID-19.

For the CDR3, the DNA is TGTGCCAGCAGTGGTACAGGGAGCTCCTATAATTCACCCCTCCACTTT. Its translation is CASSGTGSSYNSPLHF. This chain joins TRBV28 and TRBJ1-6, with D perhaps matching TRBD1 (6 bases). The CDR3 sequence is 16 residues long. The ends were cut back, 5 bases at V and 0 bases at J, with 11 bases in the middle. Germline CDR1 MDHEN, CDR2 SYDVKM.

This clone has a handful of counts. The genes are TRBV28 and TRBJ1-5; TRBD1 agrees at 9 bases. The germline gives CDR1 MDHEN, CDR2 SYDVKM. Unmatched junction bases numbered 6, after V lost 6 bases and J lost 6 bases. The CDR3 sequence is 14 residues long. The DNA for the CDR3 is TGTGCCAGCAGACCGGGACAGGGAGGTCAGCCCCAGCATTTT. Its translation: CASRPGQGGQPQHF.

This clone was seen a few times. This chain uses TRBV6-2 or TRBV6-3 with TRBJ1-5; 8 bases are a match to TRBD1. CDR1 and CDR2 (germline): MNHEY, SVGEGT. The CDR3 has 15 amino acids. Trimming at V came to 6 bases and at J to 2 bases, leaving 6 bases not matched to a gene. The CDR3, as DNA: TGTGCCAGCAGCCTAGACAGGGGAGGCAATCAGCCCCAGCATTTT. Translating it yields CASSLDRGGNQPQHF.

The rearrangement uses TRBV5-1 and TRBJ1-6, with 9 bases that match TRBD1. Germline V gene data show CDR1 as SGHRS and CDR2 as YFSETQ. The CDR3 has 13 amino acids. V trimming: 9 bases; J trimming: 10 bases; junction bases outside the gene matches: 8. CDR3 DNA: TGCGCCACCCGGGACAGGGATCGATCACCCCTCCACTTT. Translating gives CATRDRDRSPLHF.

This chain joins TRBV30 and TRBJ1-2, with TRBD1 as a possible D gene (6 bases). CDR3 length: 13 amino acids. Germline V gene lookup returns CDR1 GTSNPN and CDR2 SVGIG (reference sequence). Trimming pared 2 bases from V and 12 bases from J, leaving 19 bases between. The CDR3 region is CAWSPIPGHKNTF. Here the CDR3 DNA reads TGTGCCTGGAGTCCAATCCCGGGACACAAAAACACCTTC.

J is TRBJ1-4 and V is TRBV18, with 7 bases identical to TRBD1. The CDR3 consists of 15 residues. The germline V gene encodes CDR1 KGHSH and CDR2 LQKENI. Trimming took 6 bases from V and 2 from J; bases not matched to a gene: 6. The CDR3 region is CASSKQGKTNEKLFF. DNA for the CDR3: TGTGCCAGCTCGAAACAGGGGAAGACTAATGAAAAACTGTTTTTT.

The rearrangement joins TRBV7-2 to TRBJ1-5; no firm D call. Germline-derived CDR1 and CDR2 are SGHTA and FQGNSA. The V end lost 5 bases, the J end lost 0 bases, and 14 bases lay between the germline ends. CDR3 length: 16 amino acids. In DNA form, the CDR3 reads TGTGCCAGCAGCGCTAGATCAGTGGATAGCAATCAGCCCCAGCATTTT. It translates to CASSARSVDSNQPQHF.

This chain uses TRBV11-3 with TRBJ2-1; D gene uncertain. With 3 bases removed from V and 5 bases from J, the gap between germline ends came to 8 bases. The CDR3 contains 13 residues. Per the germline V gene, CDR1 is SGHNT and CDR2 is YENEEA. Here the CDR3 reads CASSLNRDNEQFF. The CDR3 region has the DNA TGTGCCAGCAGCTTGAACAGAGACAATGAGCAGTTCTTC. The variable domain in full, with the rest retrieved from reference TRBV11-3 and TRBJ2-1, is EAGVVQSPRYKIIEKKQPVAFWCNPISGHNTLYWYLQNLGQGPELLIRYENEEAVDDSQLPKDRFSAERLKGVDSTLKIQPAELGDSAVYLCASSLNRDNEQFFGPGTRLTVL.

The V gene is TRBV28, the J gene TRBJ1-2, with 9 bases that match TRBD1. CDR3 size: 12 residues. Germline CDR1 reads MDHEN; CDR2 reads SYDVKM. Unmatched junction bases numbered 4, after V lost 6 bases and J lost 8 bases. CDR3 coding DNA: TGTGCCAGCAGGGGGACAGGGCACGGCTACACCTTC. Translating it yields CASRGTGHGYTF.